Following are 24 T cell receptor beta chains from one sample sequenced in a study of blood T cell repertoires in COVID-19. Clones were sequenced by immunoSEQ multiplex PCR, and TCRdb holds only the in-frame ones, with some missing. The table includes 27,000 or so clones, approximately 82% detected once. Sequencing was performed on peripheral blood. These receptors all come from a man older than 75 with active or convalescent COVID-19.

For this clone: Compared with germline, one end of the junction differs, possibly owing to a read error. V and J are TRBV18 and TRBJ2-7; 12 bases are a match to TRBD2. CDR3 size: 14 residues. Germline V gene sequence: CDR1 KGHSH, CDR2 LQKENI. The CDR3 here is CASSPRTSGDLMNF. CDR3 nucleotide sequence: TGTGCCAGCTCACCACGGACTAGCGGGGACCTTATGAACTTC.

This CDR3 is CATSMRDRPYEQYF. CDR3 DNA sequence: TGTGCCACCAGCATGAGGGACAGGCCCTACGAGCAGTACTTC. The gene calls are TRBV15 and TRBJ2-7; 8 bases are a match to TRBD1. The junction had 4 bases not matched to a gene; V was cut back by 4 bases and J by 2 bases. Germline-derived CDR1 and CDR2 are LNHNV and YYDKDF (reference sequence). The CDR3 sequence is 14 residues long. Using reference TRBV15 and TRBJ2-7 for the parts outside the CDR3, the full variable domain is DAMVIQNPRYQVTQFGKPVTLSCSQTLNHNVMYWYQQKSSQAPKLLFHYYDKDFNNEADTPDNFQSRRPNTSFCFLDIRSPGLGDTAMYLCATSMRDRPYEQYFGPGTRLTVT.

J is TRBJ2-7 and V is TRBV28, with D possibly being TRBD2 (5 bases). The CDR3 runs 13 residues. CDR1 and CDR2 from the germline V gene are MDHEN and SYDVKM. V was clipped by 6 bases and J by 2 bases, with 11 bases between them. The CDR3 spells CASRKTGAYEQYF. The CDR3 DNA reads TGTGCCAGCAGAAAGACCGGGGCCTACGAGCAGTACTTC. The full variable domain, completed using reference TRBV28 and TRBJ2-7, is DVKVTQSSRYLVKRTGEKVFLECVQDMDHENMFWYRQDPGLGLRLIYFSYDVKMKEKGDIPEGYSVSREKKERFSLILESASTNQTSMYLCASRKTGAYEQYFGPGTRLTVT.

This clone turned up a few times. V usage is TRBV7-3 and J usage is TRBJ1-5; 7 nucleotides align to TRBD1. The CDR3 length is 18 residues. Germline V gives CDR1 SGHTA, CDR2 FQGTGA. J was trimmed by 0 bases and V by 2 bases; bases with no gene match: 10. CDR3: CASSLLGTGQRSNQPQHF. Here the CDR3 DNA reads TGTGCCAGCAGCTTACTCGGGACGGGACAGCGTAGCAATCAGCCCCAGCATTTT.

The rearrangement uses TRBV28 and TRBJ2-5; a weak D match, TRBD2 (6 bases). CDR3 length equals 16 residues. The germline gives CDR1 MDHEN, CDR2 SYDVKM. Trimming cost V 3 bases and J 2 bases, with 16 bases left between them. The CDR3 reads CASSFPGRGMQETQYF. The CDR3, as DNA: TGTGCCAGCAGTTTTCCGGGCCGGGGGATGCAAGAGACCCAGTACTTC. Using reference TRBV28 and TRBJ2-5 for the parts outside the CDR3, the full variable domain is DVKVTQSSRYLVKRTGEKVFLECVQDMDHENMFWYRQDPGLGLRLIYFSYDVKMKEKGDIPEGYSVSREKKERFSLILESASTNQTSMYLCASSFPGRGMQETQYFGPGTRLLVL.

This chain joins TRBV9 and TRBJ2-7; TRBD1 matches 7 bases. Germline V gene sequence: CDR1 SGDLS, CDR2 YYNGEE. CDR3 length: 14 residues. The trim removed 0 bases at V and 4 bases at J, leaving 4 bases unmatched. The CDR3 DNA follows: TGTGCCAGCAGCGTAGCACCACAGGGGTACGAGCAGTACTTC. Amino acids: CASSVAPQGYEQYF.

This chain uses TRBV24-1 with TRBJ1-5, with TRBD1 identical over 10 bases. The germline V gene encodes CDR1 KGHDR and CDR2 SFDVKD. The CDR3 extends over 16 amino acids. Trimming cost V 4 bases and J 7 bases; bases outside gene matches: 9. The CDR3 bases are TGTGCCACCAGTGAGACCGGGACAGGGGTGCAACAGCCCCAGCATTTT. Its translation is CATSETGTGVQQPQHF.

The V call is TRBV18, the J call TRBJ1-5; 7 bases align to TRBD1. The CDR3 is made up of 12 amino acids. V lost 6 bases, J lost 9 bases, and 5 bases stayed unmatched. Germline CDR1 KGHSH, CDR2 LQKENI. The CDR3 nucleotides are TGTGCCAGCTCCCTTCCAGGGGGGCCCCAGCATTTT. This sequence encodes CASSLPGGPQHF.

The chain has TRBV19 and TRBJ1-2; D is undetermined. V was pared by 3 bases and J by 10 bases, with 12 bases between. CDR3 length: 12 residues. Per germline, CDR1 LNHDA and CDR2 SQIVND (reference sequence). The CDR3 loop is CASSIRDTAYTF. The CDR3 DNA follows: TGTGCCAGTAGTATCCGAGACACCGCCTACACCTTC.

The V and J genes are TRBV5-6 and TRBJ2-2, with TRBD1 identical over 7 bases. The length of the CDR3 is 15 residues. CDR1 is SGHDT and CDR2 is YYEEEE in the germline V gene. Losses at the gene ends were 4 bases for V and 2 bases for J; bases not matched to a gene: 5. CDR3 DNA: TGTGCCAGCAGCCTCACAGGGGTAAACACCGGGGAGCTGTTTTTT. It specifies CASSLTGVNTGELFF.

In DNA form, the CDR3 reads TGTGCCAGCAGCCGACAAGGGCCAGGGGTTAGCTCCTACAATGAGCAGTTCTTC. Amino acids: CASSRQGPGVSSYNEQFF. This rearrangement joins TRBV14 to TRBJ2-1; tentatively, D is TRBD1 (6 bases). Per germline, CDR1 SGHDN and CDR2 FVKESK. This CDR3 spans 18 amino acids. V shed 4 bases and J shed 0 bases, with 19 bases lying between them.

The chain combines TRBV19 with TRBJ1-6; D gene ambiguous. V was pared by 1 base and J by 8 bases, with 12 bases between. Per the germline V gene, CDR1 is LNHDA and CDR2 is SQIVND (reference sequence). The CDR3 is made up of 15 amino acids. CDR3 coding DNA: TGTGCCAGTAGTATAGTAAGGGCGGGAGATTCACCCCTCCACTTT. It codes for CASSIVRAGDSPLHF. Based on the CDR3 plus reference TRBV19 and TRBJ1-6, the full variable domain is DGGITQSPKYLFRKEGQNVTLSCEQNLNHDAMYWYRQDPGQGLRLIYYSQIVNDFQKGDIAEGYSVSREKKESFPLTVTSAQKNPTAFYLCASSIVRAGDSPLHFGNGTRLTVT.

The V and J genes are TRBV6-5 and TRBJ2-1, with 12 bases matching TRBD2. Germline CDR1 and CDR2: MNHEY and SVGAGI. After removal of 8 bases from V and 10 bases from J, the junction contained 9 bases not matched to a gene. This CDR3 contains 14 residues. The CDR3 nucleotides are TGTGCCAGCGCACTGACTAGCGGGAGAGAGGAGCAGTTCTTC. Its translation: CASALTSGREEQFF.

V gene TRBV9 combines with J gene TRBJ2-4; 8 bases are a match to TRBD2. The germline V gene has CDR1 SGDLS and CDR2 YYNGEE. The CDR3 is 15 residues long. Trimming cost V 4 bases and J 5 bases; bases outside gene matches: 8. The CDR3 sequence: CASSIGTRDQNIQYF. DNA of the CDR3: TGTGCCAGCAGCATAGGGACTAGGGATCAAAACATTCAGTACTTC.

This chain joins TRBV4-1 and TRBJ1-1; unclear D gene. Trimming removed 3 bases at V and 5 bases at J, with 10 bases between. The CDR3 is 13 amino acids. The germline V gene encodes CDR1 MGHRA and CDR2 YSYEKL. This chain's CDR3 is CASSQRGRTEAFF. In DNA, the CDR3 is TGCGCCAGCAGCCAGAGAGGGAGGACTGAAGCTTTCTTT.

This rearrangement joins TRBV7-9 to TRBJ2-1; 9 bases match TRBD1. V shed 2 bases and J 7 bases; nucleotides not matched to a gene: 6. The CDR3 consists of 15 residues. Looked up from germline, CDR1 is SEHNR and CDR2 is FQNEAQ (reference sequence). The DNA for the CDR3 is TGTGCCAGCAGCTTATTAACAGGGGGCCCTAATGAGCAGTTCTTC. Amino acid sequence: CASSLLTGGPNEQFF. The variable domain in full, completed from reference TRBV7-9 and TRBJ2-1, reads DTGVSQNPRHKITKRGQNVTFRCDPISEHNRLYWYRQTLGQGPEFLTYFQNEAQLEKSRLLSDRFSAERPKGSFSTLEIQRTEQGDSAMYLCASSLLTGGPNEQFFGPGTRLTVL.

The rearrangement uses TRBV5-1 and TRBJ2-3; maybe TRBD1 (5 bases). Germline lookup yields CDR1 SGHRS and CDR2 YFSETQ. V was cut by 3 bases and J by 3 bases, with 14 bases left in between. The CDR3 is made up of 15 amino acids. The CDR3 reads CASSWSRDNTDTQYF. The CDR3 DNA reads TGCGCCAGCAGCTGGAGCAGGGATAATACAGATACGCAGTATTTT. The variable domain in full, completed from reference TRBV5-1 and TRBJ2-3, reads KAGVTQTPRYLIKTRGQQVTLSCSPISGHRSVSWYQQTPGQGLQFLFEYFSETQRNKGNFPGRFSGRQFSNSRSEMNVSTLELGDSALYLCASSWSRDNTDTQYFGPGTRLTVL.

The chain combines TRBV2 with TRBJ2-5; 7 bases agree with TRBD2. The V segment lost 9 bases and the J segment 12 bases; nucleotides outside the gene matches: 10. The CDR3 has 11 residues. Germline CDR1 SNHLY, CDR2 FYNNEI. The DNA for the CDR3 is TGTGCCAGTAGCCTTACAGGACTAGAGTACTTC. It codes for CASSLTGLEYF.

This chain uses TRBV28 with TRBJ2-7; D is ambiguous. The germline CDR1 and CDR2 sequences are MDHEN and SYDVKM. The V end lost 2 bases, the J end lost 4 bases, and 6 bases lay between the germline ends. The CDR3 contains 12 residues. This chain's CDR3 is CASSLSRYEQYF. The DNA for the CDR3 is TGTGCCAGCAGTTTAAGTCGGTACGAGCAGTACTTC.

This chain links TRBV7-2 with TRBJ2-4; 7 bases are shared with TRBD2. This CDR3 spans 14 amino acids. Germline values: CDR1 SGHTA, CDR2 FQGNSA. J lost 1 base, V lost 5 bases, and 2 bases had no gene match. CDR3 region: CASSQGGAKNIQYF. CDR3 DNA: TGTGCCAGCAGCCAGGGAGGGGCCAAAAACATTCAGTACTTC.

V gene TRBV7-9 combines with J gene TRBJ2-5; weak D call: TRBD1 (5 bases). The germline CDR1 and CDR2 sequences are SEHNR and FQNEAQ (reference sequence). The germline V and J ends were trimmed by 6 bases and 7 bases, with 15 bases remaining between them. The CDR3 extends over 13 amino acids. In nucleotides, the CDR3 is TGTGCCAGCAGTCCGACAGAGCCGGGGACCCAGTACTTC. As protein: CASSPTEPGTQYF.

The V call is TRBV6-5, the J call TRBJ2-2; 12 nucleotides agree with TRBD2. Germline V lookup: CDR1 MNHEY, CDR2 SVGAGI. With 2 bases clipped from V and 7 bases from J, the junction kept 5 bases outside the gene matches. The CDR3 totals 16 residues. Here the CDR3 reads CASSYPGTSGFGELFF. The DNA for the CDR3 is TGTGCCAGCAGTTACCCCGGGACTAGCGGGTTCGGGGAGCTGTTTTTT.

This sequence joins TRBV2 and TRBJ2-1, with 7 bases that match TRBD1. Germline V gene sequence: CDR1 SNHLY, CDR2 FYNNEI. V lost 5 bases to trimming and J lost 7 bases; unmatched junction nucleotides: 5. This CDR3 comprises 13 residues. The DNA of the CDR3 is TGTGCCAGCAGTCGACAGGGAGTGAATGAGCAGTTCTTC. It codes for CASSRQGVNEQFF.

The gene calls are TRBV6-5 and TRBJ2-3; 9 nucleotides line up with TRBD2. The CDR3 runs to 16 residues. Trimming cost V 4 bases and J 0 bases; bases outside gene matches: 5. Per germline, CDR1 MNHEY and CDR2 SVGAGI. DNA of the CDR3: TGTGCCAGCAGTTTACTAGCGGGCTCTAGCACAGATACGCAGTATTTT. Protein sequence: CASSLLAGSSTDTQYF.